This TCR beta chain comes out of a study of CD8 T cells in ankylosing spondylitis listed by TCRdb under 2017. Turning to the overall study: The study set out to find disease-linked TCR variants by profiling T cell receptor beta repertoires in ankylosing spondylitis patients and healthy donors. In total, the full study cohort was made up of roughly 110 healthy donors and 25 to 30 ankylosing spondylitis patients. Peripheral blood was sampled, and synovial fluid was additionally collected from ankylosing spondylitis patients. Broader findings and caveats from the paper: Some of the motif variants had been reported before in the synovial fluid and blood of reactive arthritis patients, a finding that suggests common disease-initiation mechanisms. A CD8+ phenotype was shown by the disease-linked clones, which were found at relatively low frequencies in peripheral blood. According to the report, matched synovial fluid samples from ankylosing spondylitis patients were significantly enriched for the disease-linked clones. A TCR beta motif of roughly 8 highly homologous amino acid variants appeared characteristic of blood from ankylosing spondylitis patients.

The sequencing machine was an Illumina HiSeq 2500. TCR beta libraries were prepared by quantitative 5'-RACE with molecular barcodes. The source study handled its data this way. A new computational method, built on a probabilistic model of VDJ rearrangement, was used to identify disease-linked TCR variants. TCRdb trimmed public reads at Q25 via fastp, called clones via MiXCR and kept in-frame beta chains. Identical CDR3 proteins give one entry, which carries the most common genes and DNA. The V and J calls reflect TCRdb's pipeline rather than the authors' work. The sample contains some 250,000 distinct CDR3 sequences, roughly 8.6% of them found a single time. Together, the top ten hold 6.5% to 7% of the sample. As for this clonotype: The antigen it binds to is not known. Base-call qualities are not available, and no considerably larger clone is one nucleotide away.

From the cysteine through the phenylalanine, the CDR3 covers 13 amino acids. Only the CDR3 portion is preserved as DNA: 39 bases, with reading frame beginning at the first base. V and J are truncated by 2 bases and 7 bases respectively, leaving an intervening sequence of 11 bases. Sequences were obtained from blood, either unsorted or a sorted T cell fraction (not recorded which). Here the chain combines TRBV12-3 or TRBV12-4 and TRBJ1-2; the D gene is possibly TRBD1, with 6 bases matching. This receptor was identified in a male donor with ankylosing spondylitis or in good health (not recorded which). The sequenced DNA is TGTGCCAGCAGTTTATCAGGGGCGGTTGGCTACACCTTC. It translates as CASSLSGAVGYTF.